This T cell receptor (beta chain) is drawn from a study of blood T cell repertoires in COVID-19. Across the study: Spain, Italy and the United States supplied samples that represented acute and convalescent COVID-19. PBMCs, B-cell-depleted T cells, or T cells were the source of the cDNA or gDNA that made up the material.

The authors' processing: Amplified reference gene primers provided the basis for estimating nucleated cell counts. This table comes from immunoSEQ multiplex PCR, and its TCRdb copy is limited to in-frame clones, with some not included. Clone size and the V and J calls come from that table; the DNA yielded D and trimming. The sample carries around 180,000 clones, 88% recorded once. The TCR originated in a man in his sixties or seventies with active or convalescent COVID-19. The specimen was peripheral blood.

The CDR3 DNA sequence: TGTGCCAGCAGCTTGGTCACTCATTATAGCAATCAGCCCCAGCATTTT. Residues: CASSLVTHYSNQPQHF. The rearrangement links TRBV5-8 to TRBJ1-5; D unclear. CDR3 length: 16 amino acids. The V and J ends lost 0 bases and 0 bases respectively, with 10 bases between them. The germline V gene encodes CDR1 SGHTS and CDR2 YDEGEE.